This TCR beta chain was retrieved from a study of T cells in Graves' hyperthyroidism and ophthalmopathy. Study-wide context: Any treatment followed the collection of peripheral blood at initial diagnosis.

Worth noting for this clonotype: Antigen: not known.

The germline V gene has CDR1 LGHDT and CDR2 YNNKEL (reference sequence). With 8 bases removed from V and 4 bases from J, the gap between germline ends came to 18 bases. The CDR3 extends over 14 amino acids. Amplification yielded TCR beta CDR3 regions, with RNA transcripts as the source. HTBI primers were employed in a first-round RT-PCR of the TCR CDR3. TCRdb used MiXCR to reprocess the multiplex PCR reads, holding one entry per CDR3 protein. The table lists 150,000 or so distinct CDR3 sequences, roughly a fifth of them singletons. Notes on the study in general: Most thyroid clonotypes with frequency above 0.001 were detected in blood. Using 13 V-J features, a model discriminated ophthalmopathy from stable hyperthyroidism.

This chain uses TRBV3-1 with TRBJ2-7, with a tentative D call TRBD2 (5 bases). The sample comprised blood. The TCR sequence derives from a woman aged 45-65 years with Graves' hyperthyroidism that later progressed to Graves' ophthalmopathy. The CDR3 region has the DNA TGTGCCAGCTCCTTCGGGGTATCTACTTACGAGCAGTACTTC. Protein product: CASSFGVSTYEQYF.